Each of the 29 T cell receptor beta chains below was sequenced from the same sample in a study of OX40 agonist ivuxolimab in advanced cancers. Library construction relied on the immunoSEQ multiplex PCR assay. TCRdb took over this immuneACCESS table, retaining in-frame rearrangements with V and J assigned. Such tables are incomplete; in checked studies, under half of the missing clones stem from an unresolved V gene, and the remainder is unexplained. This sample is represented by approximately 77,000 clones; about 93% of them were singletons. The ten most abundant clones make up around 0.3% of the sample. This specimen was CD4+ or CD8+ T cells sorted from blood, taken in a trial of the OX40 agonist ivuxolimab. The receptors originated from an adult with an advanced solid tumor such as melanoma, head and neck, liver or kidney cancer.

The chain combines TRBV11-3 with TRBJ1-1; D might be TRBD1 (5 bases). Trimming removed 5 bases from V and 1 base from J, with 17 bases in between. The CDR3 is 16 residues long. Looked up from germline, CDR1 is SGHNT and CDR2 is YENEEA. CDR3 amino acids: CASSPEGFGGNTEAFF. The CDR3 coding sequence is TGTGCCAGCAGCCCCGAGGGGTTTGGCGGGAACACTGAAGCTTTCTTT. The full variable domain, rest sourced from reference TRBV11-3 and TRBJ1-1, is EAGVVQSPRYKIIEKKQPVAFWCNPISGHNTLYWYLQNLGQGPELLIRYENEEAVDDSQLPKDRFSAERLKGVDSTLKIQPAELGDSAVYLCASSPEGFGGNTEAFFGQGTRLTVV.

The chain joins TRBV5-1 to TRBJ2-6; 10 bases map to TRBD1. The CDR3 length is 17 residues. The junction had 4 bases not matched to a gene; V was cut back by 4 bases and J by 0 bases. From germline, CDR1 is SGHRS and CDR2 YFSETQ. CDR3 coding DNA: TGCGCCAGCAGCCCAGGACAGGGGGGCTCTGGGGCCAACGTCCTGACTTTC. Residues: CASSPGQGGSGANVLTF.

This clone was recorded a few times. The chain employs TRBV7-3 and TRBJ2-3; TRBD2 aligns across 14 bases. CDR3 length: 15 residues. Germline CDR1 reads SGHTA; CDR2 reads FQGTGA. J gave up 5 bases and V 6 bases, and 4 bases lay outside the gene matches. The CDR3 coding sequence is TGTGCCAGCAGTGCCGGGACTAGCGGGGGAGATACGCAGTATTTT. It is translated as CASSAGTSGGDTQYF.

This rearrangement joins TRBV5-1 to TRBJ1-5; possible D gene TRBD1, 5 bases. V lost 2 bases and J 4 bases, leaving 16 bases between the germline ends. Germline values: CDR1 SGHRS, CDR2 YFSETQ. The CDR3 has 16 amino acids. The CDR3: CASSFNALGDNQPQHF. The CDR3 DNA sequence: TGCGCCAGCAGCTTTAACGCTCTGGGGGATAATCAGCCCCAGCATTTT.

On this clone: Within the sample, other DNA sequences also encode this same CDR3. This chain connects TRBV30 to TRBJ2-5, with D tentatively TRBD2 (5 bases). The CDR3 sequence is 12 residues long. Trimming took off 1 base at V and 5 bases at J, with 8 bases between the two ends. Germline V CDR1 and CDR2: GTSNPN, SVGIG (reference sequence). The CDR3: CAWSGPGETQYF. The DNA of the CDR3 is TGTGCCTGGAGTGGCCCGGGGGAGACCCAGTACTTC.

The chain's CDR3 is CATTSRTGRQSAYEQYF. In DNA, the CDR3 is TGTGCCACCACTTCTCGGACAGGCCGACAATCGGCCTACGAGCAGTACTTC. The chain is built from TRBV28 and TRBJ2-7; TRBD1 agrees at 7 bases. This CDR3 has 17 residues. CDR1 is MDHEN, CDR2 SYDVKM, per germline. Trimming cost V 10 bases and J 2 bases; bases outside gene matches: 20. The complete variable domain, with remaining parts taken from reference TRBV28 and TRBJ2-7, reads DVKVTQSSRYLVKRTGEKVFLECVQDMDHENMFWYRQDPGLGLRLIYFSYDVKMKEKGDIPEGYSVSREKKERFSLILESASTNQTSMYLCATTSRTGRQSAYEQYFGPGTRLTVT.

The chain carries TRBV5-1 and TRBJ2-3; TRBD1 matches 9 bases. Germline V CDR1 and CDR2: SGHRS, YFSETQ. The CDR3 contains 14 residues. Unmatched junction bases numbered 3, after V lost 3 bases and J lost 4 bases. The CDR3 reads CASSWGQGPDTQYF. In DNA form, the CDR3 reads TGCGCCAGCAGCTGGGGACAGGGCCCAGATACGCAGTATTTT.

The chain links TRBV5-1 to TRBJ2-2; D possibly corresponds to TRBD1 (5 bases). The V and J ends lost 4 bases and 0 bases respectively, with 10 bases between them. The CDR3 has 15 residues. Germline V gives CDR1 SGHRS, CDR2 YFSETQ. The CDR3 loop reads CASSEQVANTGELFF. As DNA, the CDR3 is TGCGCCAGCAGCGAACAGGTTGCGAACACCGGGGAGCTGTTTTTT.

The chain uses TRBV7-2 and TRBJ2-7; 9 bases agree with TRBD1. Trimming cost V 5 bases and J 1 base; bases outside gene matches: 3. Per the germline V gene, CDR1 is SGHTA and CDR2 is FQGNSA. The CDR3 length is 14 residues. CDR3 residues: CASSLDRGSYEQYF. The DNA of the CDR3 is TGTGCCAGCAGCCTGGACAGGGGTTCCTACGAGCAGTACTTC.

In nucleotides, the CDR3 is TGTGCCTGGAGAGGTTTAGGGAGAGGTGCTGGCACAGATACGCAGTATTTT. This gives the protein CAWRGLGRGAGTDTQYF. This sequence joins TRBV30 and TRBJ2-3; TRBD2 might be the D (5 bases). The length of the CDR3 is 17 residues. Germline V gene data show CDR1 as GTSNPN and CDR2 as SVGIG (reference sequence). The V gene lost 3 bases and the J gene lost 1 base, with 20 bases spanning the gap.

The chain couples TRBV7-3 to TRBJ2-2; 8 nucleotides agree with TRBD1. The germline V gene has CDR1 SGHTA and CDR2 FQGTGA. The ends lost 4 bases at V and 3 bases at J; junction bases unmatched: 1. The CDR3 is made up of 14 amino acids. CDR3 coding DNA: TGTGCCAGCAGCTCACAGGGGGACACCGGGGAGCTGTTTTTT. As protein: CASSSQGDTGELFF.

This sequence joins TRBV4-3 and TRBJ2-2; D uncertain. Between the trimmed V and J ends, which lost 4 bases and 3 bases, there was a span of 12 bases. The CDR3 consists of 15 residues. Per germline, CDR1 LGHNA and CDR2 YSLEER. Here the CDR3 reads CASSLSRSYTGELFF. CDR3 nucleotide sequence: TGCGCCAGCAGCCTAAGTAGGTCATACACCGGGGAGCTGTTTTTT.

This CDR3 reads CASSLGSAGANVLTF. CDR3 DNA: TGTGCCAGCAGCCTAGGATCGGCCGGGGCCAACGTCCTGACTTTC. The chain employs TRBV6-1 and TRBJ2-6; D is undetermined. V was cut by 6 bases and J by 4 bases, with 13 bases left in between. CDR1 is MNHNS and CDR2 is SASEGT in the germline V gene. CDR3 size: 15 residues.

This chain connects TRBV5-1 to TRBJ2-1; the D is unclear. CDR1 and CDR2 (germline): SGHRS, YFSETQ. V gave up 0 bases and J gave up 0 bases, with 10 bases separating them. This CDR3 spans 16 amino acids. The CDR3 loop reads CASSLAPVSSYNEQFF. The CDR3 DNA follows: TGCGCCAGCAGCTTGGCCCCGGTGAGCTCCTACAATGAGCAGTTCTTC.

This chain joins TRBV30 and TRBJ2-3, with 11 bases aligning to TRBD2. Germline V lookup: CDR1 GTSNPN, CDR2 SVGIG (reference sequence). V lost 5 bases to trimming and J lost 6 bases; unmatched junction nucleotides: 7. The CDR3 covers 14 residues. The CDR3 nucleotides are TGTGCCTGGGGTAGCGGGGGGGTGGTGGATACGCAGTATTTT. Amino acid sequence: CAWGSGGVVDTQYF.

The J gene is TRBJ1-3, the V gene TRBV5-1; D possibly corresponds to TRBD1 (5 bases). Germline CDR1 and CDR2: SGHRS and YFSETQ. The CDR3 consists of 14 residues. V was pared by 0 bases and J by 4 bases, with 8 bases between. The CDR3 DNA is TGCGCCAGCAGCTTGGCCCCAGGGGGAAACACCATATATTTT. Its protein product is CASSLAPGGNTIYF. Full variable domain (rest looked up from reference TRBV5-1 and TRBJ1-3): KAGVTQTPRYLIKTRGQQVTLSCSPISGHRSVSWYQQTPGQGLQFLFEYFSETQRNKGNFPGRFSGRQFSNSRSEMNVSTLELGDSALYLCASSLAPGGNTIYFGEGSWLTVV.

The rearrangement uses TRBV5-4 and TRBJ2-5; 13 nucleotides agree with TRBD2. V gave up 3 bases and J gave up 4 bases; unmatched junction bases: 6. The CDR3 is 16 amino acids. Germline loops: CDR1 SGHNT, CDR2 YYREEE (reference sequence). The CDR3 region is CASSSGLAGVGETQYF. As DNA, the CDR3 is TGTGCCAGCAGCTCCGGACTAGCGGGAGTCGGAGAGACCCAGTACTTC.

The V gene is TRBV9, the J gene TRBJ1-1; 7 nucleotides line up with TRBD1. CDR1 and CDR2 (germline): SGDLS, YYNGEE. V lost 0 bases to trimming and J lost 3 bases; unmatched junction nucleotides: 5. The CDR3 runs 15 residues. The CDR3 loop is CASSVDGRGYTEAFF. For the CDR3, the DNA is TGTGCCAGCAGCGTAGATGGCAGGGGGTACACTGAAGCTTTCTTT.

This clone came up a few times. The CDR3 spells CASSFRQGALANEKLFF. The CDR3 region has the DNA TGTGCCAGCAGCTTTCGACAGGGGGCGCTTGCTAATGAAAAACTGTTTTTT. The chain carries TRBV7-9 and TRBJ1-4; 10 bases map to TRBD1. V lost 3 bases, J lost 3 bases, and 7 bases stayed unmatched. The CDR3 consists of 17 residues. Germline V lookup: CDR1 SEHNR, CDR2 FQNEAQ (reference sequence). Full variable domain (outside the CDR3, taken from reference TRBV7-9 and TRBJ1-4): DTGVSQNPRHKITKRGQNVTFRCDPISEHNRLYWYRQTLGQGPEFLTYFQNEAQLEKSRLLSDRFSAERPKGSFSTLEIQRTEQGDSAMYLCASSFRQGALANEKLFFGSGTQLSVL.

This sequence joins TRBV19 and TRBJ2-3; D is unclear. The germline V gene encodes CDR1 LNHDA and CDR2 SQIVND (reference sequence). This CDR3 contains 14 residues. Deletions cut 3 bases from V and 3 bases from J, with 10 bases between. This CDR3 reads CASSMNAQTDTQYF. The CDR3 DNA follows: TGTGCCAGTAGTATGAACGCCCAGACAGATACGCAGTATTTT. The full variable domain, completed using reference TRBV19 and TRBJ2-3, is DGGITQSPKYLFRKEGQNVTLSCEQNLNHDAMYWYRQDPGQGLRLIYYSQIVNDFQKGDIAEGYSVSREKKESFPLTVTSAQKNPTAFYLCASSMNAQTDTQYFGPGTRLTVL.

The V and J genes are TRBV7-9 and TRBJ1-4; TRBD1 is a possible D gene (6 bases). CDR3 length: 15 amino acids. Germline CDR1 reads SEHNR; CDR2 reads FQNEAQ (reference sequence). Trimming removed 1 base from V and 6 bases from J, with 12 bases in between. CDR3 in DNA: TGTGCCAGCAGCTTAGATATGGGGGCGGATGAAAAACTGTTTTTT. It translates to CASSLDMGADEKLFF.

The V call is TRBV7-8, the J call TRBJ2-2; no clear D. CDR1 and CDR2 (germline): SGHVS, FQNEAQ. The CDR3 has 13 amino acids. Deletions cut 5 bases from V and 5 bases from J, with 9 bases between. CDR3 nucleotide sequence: TGTGCCAGCAGCCTCCCAACTACCGGGGAGCTGTTTTTT. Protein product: CASSLPTTGELFF.

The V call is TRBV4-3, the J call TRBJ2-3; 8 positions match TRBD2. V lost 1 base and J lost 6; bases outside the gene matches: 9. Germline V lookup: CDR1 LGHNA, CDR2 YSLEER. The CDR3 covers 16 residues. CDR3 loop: CASSQGIAGGGDTQYF. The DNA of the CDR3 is TGCGCCAGCAGCCAAGGTATTGCGGGAGGCGGGGATACGCAGTATTTT.

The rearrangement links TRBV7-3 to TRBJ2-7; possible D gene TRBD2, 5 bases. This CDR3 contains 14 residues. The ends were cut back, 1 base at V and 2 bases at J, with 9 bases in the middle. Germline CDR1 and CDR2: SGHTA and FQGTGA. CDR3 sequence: CASSLRSGTYEQYF. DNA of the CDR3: TGTGCCAGCAGCTTAAGGAGCGGAACCTACGAGCAGTACTTC. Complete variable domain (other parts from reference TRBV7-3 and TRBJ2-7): GAGVSQTPSNKVTEKGKYVELRCDPISGHTALYWYRQSLGQGPEFLIYFQGTGAADDSGLPNDRFFAVRPEGSVSTLKIQRTERGDSAVYLCASSLRSGTYEQYFGPGTRLTVT.

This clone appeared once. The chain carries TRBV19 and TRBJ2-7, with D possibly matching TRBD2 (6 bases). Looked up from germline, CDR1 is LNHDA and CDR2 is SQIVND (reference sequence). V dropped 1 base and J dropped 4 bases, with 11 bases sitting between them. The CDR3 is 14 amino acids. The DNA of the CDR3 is TGTGCCAGTAGTATAGCGGGAGCTTTATACGAGCAGTACTTC. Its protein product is CASSIAGALYEQYF.

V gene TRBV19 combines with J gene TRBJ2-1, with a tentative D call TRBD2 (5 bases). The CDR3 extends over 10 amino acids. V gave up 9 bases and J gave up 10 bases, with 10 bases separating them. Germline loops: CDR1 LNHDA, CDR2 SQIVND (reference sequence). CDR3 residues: CARRSGEQFF. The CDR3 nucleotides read TGTGCCAGAAGAAGCGGAGAGCAGTTCTTC.

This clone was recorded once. In nucleotides, the CDR3 is TGTGCCAGCACCGAGGGATCAGGTCTTAGTAATGAAAAACTGTTTTTT. Its translation: CASTEGSGLSNEKLFF. The chain carries TRBV6-6 and TRBJ1-4; D gene ambiguous. Germline V gene lookup returns CDR1 MNHNY and CDR2 SVGAGI (reference sequence). The CDR3 is made up of 16 amino acids. Trimming shortened V by 7 bases and J by 4 bases, and 19 bases separated the two germline ends.

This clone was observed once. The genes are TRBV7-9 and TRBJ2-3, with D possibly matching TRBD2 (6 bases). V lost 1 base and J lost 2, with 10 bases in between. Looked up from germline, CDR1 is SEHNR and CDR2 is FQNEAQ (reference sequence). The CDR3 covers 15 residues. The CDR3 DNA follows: TGTGCCAGCAGCTTAGACGGGACTGACACAGATACGCAGTATTTT. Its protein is CASSLDGTDTDTQYF.

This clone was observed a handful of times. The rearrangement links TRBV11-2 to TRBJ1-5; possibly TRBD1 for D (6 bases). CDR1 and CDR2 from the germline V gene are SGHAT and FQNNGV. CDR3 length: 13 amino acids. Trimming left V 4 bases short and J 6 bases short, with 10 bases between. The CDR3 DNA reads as TGTGCCAGCAGCTCCCAGGGGCGTCAGCCCCAGCATTTT. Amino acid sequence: CASSSQGRQPQHF.